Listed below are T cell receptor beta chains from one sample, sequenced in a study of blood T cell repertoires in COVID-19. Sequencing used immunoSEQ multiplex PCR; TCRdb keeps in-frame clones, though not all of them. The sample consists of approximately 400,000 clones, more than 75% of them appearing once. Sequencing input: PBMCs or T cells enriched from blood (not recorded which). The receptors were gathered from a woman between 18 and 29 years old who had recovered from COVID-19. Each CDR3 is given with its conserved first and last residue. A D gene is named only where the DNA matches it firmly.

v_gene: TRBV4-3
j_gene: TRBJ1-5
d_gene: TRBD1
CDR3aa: CASSRDRVNQPQHF

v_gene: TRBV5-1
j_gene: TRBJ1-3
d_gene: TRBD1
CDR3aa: CASSLDGQGANTIYF

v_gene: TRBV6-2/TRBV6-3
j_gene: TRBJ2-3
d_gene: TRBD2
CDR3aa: CASTPTHSGGAATQYF

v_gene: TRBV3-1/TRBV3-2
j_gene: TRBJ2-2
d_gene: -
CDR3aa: CASSQGTGELFF

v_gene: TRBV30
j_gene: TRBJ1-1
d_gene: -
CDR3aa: CAWSPLALNTEAFF

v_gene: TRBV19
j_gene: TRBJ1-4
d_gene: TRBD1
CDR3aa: CASSINRGGEKLFF

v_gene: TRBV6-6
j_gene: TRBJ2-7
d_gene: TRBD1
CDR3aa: CASRPTGRDTYEQYF

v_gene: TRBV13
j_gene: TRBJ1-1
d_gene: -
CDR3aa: CASSLGGAEAFF

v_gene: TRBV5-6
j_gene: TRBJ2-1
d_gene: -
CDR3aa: CASSLVRTEQFF

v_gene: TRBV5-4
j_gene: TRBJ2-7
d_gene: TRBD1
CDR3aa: CASSAGTGGEQYF

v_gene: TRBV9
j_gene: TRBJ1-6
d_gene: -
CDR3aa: CASSAVPGNSPLHF

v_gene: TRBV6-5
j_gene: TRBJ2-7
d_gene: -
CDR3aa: CASSRQSSYEQYF

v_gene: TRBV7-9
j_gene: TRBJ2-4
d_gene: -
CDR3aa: CASSLRSNIQYF

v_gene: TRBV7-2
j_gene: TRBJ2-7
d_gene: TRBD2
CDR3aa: CASSFLAEGLYEQYF

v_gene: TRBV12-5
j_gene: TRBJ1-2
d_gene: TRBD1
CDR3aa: CASGRDREGYTF

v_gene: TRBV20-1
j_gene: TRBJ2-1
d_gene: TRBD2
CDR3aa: CSASVRGAYNEQFF

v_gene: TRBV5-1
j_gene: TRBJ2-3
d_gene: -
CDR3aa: CASSLVSGDTDTQYF

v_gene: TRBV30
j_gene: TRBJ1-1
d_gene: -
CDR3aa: CAWSRGGNTEAFF

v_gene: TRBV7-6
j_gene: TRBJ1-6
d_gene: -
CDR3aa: CASSSSAGPGSNSPLHF

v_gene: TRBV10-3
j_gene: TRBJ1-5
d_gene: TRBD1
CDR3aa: CAISAETGTLGRPQHF

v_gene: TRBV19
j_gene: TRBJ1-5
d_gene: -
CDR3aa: CASSPRYSNQPQHF

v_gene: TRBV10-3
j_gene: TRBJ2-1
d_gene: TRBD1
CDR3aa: CAIRPGQGPYNEQFF